A single sample gave rise to the 2 T cell receptor beta chains below, sequenced in a study of siplizumab effects on memory and regulatory T cells. Profiling relied on immunoSEQ multiplex PCR, and the TCRdb table lists in-frame clones only, not all of them. The table has more than 60,000 clones, 93% seen once. Sequenced input: CD8+ T cells sorted from blood. These receptors all stem from a human donor in good health.

This chain uses TRBV28 with TRBJ2-2, with a possible D match to TRBD2 (6 bases). V lost 7 bases and J lost 6, with 9 bases in between. The CDR3 sequence is 12 residues long. The germline gives CDR1 MDHEN, CDR2 SYDVKM. The CDR3 reads CASNSGAGELFF. The CDR3 nucleotides read TGTGCCAGCAACTCGGGGGCCGGGGAGCTGTTTTTT.

The CDR3, as DNA: TGTGCCAGTAGTTGGCTAGCCCTAGACAATGAGCAGTTCTTC. This gives the protein CASSWLALDNEQFF. The rearrangement uses TRBV19 and TRBJ2-1, with D possibly TRBD2 on 5 matching bases. The CDR3 sequence is 14 residues long. Germline CDR1 and CDR2: LNHDA and SQIVND (reference sequence). With 5 bases removed from V and 5 bases from J, the gap between germline ends came to 13 bases.